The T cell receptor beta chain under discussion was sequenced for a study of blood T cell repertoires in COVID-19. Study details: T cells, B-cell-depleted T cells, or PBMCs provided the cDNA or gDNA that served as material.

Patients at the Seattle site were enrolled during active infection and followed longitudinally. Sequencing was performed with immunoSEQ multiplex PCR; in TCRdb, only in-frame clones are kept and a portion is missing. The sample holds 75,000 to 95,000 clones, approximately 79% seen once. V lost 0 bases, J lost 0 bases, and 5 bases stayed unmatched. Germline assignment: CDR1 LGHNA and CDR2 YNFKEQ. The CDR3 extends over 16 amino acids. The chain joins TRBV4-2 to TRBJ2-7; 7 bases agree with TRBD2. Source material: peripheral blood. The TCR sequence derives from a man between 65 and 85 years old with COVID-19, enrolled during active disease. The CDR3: CASSQDRTRNSYEQYF. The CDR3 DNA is TGTGCCAGCAGCCAAGATAGGACTAGAAACTCCTACGAGCAGTACTTC.